This TCR beta chain was captured by sequencing in a study of blood T cell repertoires in COVID-19. Across the whole study: Acute-phase and convalescent COVID-19 samples originated in the United States, Italy and Spain. PBMCs, B-cell-depleted T cells, or T cells were the source of the cDNA or gDNA that made up the material.

The V gene lost 4 bases and the J gene lost 6 bases, with 6 bases spanning the gap. This CDR3 spans 11 amino acids. Per germline, CDR1 SGHKS and CDR2 YYEKEE (reference sequence). Clones were read by immunoSEQ multiplex PCR, and TCRdb kept only the in-frame ones, dropping some. The table lists over 150,000 clones, approximately 87% of them singletons, with 10% to 13% in the top ten. Seattle enrolled patients during active infection and tracked them longitudinally. The rearrangement links TRBV5-5 to TRBJ2-3; D is uncertain. The receptor was derived from a woman between 65 and 79 years old with COVID-19, enrolled during active disease. Sample: peripheral blood. The CDR3 nucleotides are TGTGCCAGCAGCCCCCTCGATACGCAGTATTTT. Protein: CASSPLDTQYF.